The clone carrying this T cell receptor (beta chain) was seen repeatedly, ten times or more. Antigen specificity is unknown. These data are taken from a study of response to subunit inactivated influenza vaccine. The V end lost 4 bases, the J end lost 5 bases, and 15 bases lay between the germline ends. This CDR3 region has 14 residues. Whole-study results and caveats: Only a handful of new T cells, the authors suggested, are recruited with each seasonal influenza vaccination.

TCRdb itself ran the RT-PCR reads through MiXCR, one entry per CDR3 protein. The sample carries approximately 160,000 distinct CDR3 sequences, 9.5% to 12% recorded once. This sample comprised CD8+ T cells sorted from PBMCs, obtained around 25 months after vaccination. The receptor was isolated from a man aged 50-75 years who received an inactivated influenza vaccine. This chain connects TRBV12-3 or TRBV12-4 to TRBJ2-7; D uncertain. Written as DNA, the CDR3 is TGTGCCAGCAGTTCCAACATGGCTTTGGACGAGCAGTACTTC. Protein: CASSSNMALDEQYF.